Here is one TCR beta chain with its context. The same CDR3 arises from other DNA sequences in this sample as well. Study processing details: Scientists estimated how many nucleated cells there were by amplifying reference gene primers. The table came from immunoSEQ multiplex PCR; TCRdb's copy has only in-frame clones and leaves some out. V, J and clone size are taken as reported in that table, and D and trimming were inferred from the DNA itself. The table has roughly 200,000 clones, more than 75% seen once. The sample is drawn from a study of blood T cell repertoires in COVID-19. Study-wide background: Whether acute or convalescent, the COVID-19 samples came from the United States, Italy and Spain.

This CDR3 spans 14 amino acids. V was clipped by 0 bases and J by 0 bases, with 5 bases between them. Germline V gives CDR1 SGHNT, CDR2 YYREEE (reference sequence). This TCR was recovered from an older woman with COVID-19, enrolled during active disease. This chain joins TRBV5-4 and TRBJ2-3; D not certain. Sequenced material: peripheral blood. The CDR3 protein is CASSLDSSTDTQYF. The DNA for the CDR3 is TGTGCCAGCAGCTTGGATTCTAGCACAGATACGCAGTATTTT.